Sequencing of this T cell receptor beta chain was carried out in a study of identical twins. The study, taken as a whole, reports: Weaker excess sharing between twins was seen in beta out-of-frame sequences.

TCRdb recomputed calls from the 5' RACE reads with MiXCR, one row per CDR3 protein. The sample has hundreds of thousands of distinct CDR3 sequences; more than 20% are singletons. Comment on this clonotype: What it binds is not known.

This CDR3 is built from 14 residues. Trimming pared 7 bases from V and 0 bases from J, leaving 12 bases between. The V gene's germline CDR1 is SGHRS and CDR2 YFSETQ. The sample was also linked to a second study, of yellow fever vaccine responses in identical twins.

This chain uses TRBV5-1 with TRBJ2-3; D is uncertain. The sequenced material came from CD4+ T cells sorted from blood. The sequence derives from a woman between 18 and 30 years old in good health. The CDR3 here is CASQLHFSTDTQYF. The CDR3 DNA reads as TGCGCCAGCCAACTACACTTTAGCACAGATACGCAGTATTTT.